Following are 29 T cell receptor beta chains from one sample sequenced in a study of blood T cell repertoires in COVID-19. Profiled with immunoSEQ multiplex PCR; TCRdb holds only in-frame clones, not every one. This table has around 94,000 clones, around 86% appearing once. What was sequenced was peripheral blood. The receptors were sampled from a man aged 50-60 years with active or convalescent COVID-19.

The CDR3: CASIGRGEETQYF. CDR3 in DNA: TGTGCCAGCATTGGTCGGGGAGAGGAGACCCAGTACTTC. V gene TRBV12-3 or TRBV12-4 combines with J gene TRBJ2-5, with a tentative D call TRBD2 (5 bases). Between the trimmed V and J ends, which lost 7 bases and 5 bases, there was a span of 14 bases. CDR3 size: 13 residues.

This clone was seen more than once but under ten times. V usage is TRBV2 and J usage is TRBJ1-1, with a possible D match to TRBD1 (5 bases). V lost 0 bases and J 3 bases, leaving 11 bases between the germline ends. The germline CDR1 and CDR2 sequences are SNHLY and FYNNEI. The CDR3 sequence is 15 residues long. The DNA of the CDR3 is TGTGCCAGCAGTGAAGCGGGGCAGACCTACACTGAAGCTTTCTTT. Protein: CASSEAGQTYTEAFF. Complete variable domain (other parts from reference TRBV2 and TRBJ1-1): EPEVTQTPSHQVTQMGQEVILRCVPISNHLYFYWYRQILGQKVEFLVSFYNNEISEKSEIFDDQFSVERPDGSNFTLKIRSTKLEDSAMYFCASSEAGQTYTEAFFGQGTRLTVV.

This sequence joins TRBV28 and TRBJ1-1, with a possible D match to TRBD1 (6 bases). The CDR3 has 15 residues. Trimming took 5 bases from V and 6 from J, leaving 19 bases between them. The germline gives CDR1 MDHEN, CDR2 SYDVKM. The DNA of the CDR3 is TGTGCCAGCAGTATGGGGGGGGCGGGTTCGTCTGAAGCTTTCTTT. This encodes CASSMGGAGSSEAFF.

CDR3 in DNA: TGTGCCAGCAGTCTTAACACTGAAGCTTTCTTT. Protein sequence: CASSLNTEAFF. The chain recombines TRBV3-1 (or the pseudogene TRBV3-2) with TRBJ1-1; D unresolved. Trimming removed 6 bases at V and 2 bases at J, with 4 bases between. The germline gives CDR1 LGHDT, CDR2 YNNKEL (reference sequence). The CDR3 loop spans 11 amino acids.

The rearrangement links TRBV19 to TRBJ2-1; 7 positions match TRBD1. J gave up 7 bases and V 2 bases, and 5 bases lay outside the gene matches. The CDR3 covers 14 residues. Germline V CDR1 and CDR2: LNHDA, SQIVND (reference sequence). CDR3 bases: TGTGCCAGTAGTATATCGGCAGGGGGAAATGAGCAGTTCTTC. Residues: CASSISAGGNEQFF.

This clone is termed large. The chain uses TRBV7-6 and TRBJ2-3; 9 bases match TRBD2. Per the germline V gene, CDR1 is SGHVS and CDR2 is FNYEAQ. V lost 0 bases, J lost 5 bases, and 3 bases stayed unmatched. The CDR3 spans 15 residues. CDR3 nucleotide sequence: TGTGCCAGCAGCTTAGCGGGCGGGGGGGGAGATACGCAGTATTTT. Translating gives CASSLAGGGGDTQYF.

The gene calls are TRBV3-1 (or the pseudogene TRBV3-2) and TRBJ2-1; no clear D. Trimming cost V 4 bases and J 4 bases, with 8 bases left between them. In germline, CDR1 is LGHDT, CDR2 YNNKEL (reference sequence). The CDR3 spans 13 residues. The CDR3, as DNA: TGTGCCAGCAGCCCACTCGGGTACAATGAGCAGTTCTTC. Residues: CASSPLGYNEQFF.

This CDR3 is CASSAGQGPSDTQYF. CDR3 nucleotide sequence: TGTGCCAGTAGTGCGGGACAGGGTCCCTCAGATACGCAGTATTTT. The genes are TRBV19 and TRBJ2-3; the match to TRBD1 covers 9 bases. Germline lookup yields CDR1 LNHDA and CDR2 SQIVND (reference sequence). This CDR3 is 15 amino acids long. The V segment lost 5 bases and the J segment 4 bases; nucleotides outside the gene matches: 7.

The chain recombines TRBV27 with TRBJ2-2; perhaps TRBD2 as D (5 bases). CDR1 is MNHEY and CDR2 is SMNVEV in the germline V gene (reference sequence). The CDR3 extends over 15 amino acids. The germline V and J ends were trimmed by 4 bases and 7 bases, with 16 bases remaining between them. The CDR3 protein is CASSSWATGGGELFF. Written as DNA, the CDR3 is TGTGCCAGCAGTTCGTGGGCTACTGGAGGCGGGGAGCTGTTTTTT.

The rearrangement links TRBV4-2 to TRBJ1-6; D is possibly TRBD1 (6 bases). The CDR3 loop spans 16 amino acids. Trimming pared 1 base from V and 8 bases from J, leaving 15 bases between. From germline, CDR1 is LGHNA and CDR2 YNFKEQ. The CDR3, as DNA: TGTGCCAGCAGCCAAGGGGGGGGCAGGATAGATTCACCCCTCCACTTT. Its translation is CASSQGGGRIDSPLHF.

This chain links TRBV7-9 with TRBJ2-1; possibly TRBD2 for D (6 bases). Per the germline V gene, CDR1 is SEHNR and CDR2 is FQNEAQ (reference sequence). The V end was cut by 5 bases, the J end by 2 bases, with 13 bases between. CDR3 length: 15 residues. The CDR3 loop is CASSLGGSPYNEQFF. The CDR3 DNA is TGTGCCAGCAGCCTTGGGGGGAGCCCCTACAATGAGCAGTTCTTC. The variable domain in full, completed from reference TRBV7-9 and TRBJ2-1, reads DTGVSQNPRHKITKRGQNVTFRCDPISEHNRLYWYRQTLGQGPEFLTYFQNEAQLEKSRLLSDRFSAERPKGSFSTLEIQRTEQGDSAMYLCASSLGGSPYNEQFFGPGTRLTVL.

The rearrangement uses TRBV9 and TRBJ2-3; TRBD2 matches 11 bases. Germline-derived CDR1 and CDR2 are SGDLS and YYNGEE. V lost 1 base and J lost 5; bases outside the gene matches: 0. The CDR3 has 14 residues. The CDR3 sequence: CASSVLAGGDTQYF. CDR3 nucleotide sequence: TGTGCCAGCAGCGTACTAGCGGGGGGAGATACGCAGTATTTT. Filled out from reference TRBV9 and TRBJ2-3, the complete variable domain reads DSGVTQTPKHLITATGQRVTLRCSPRSGDLSVYWYQQSLDQGLQFLIQYYNGEERAKGNILERFSAQQFPDLHSELNLSSLELGDSALYFCASSVLAGGDTQYFGPGTRLTVL.

The chain joins TRBV28 to TRBJ1-6; 10 bases fit TRBD1. CDR3 length equals 16 residues. The ends lost 6 bases at V and 0 bases at J; junction bases unmatched: 2. The germline V gene encodes CDR1 MDHEN and CDR2 SYDVKM. The CDR3 reads CASRDRGNSYNSPLHF. The CDR3 DNA reads as TGTGCCAGCAGGGACAGGGGGAACTCCTATAATTCACCCCTCCACTTT.

The chain carries TRBV2 and TRBJ1-6, with 9 bases matching TRBD1. The V gene end was trimmed by 10 bases and the J gene end by 7 bases; junction bases not matched to a gene: 5. Germline values: CDR1 SNHLY, CDR2 FYNNEI. The CDR3 spans 13 residues. This CDR3 reads CAKGTGNNSPLHF. CDR3 DNA: TGTGCCAAAGGGACAGGGAACAATTCACCCCTCCACTTT.

This sequence joins TRBV7-2 and TRBJ2-7; weak D call: TRBD2 (6 bases). The germline gives CDR1 SGHTA, CDR2 FQGNSA. V shed 3 bases and J shed 3 bases, with 12 bases lying between them. The CDR3 contains 14 residues. CDR3 loop: CASSFSWTNYEQYF. The DNA for the CDR3 is TGTGCCAGCAGCTTCTCCTGGACTAACTACGAGCAGTACTTC.

The rearrangement joins TRBV6-7 to TRBJ1-5, with 8 positions matching TRBD1. TRBV6-7 is treated as an ORF (open reading frame) with a function not yet certain. This CDR3 spans 16 amino acids. The V and J ends lost 7 bases and 3 bases, in that order; junction bases with no gene match: 11. The CDR3 DNA is TGTGCCAGCAAGTTCGGCAGGGGGCCTGACAATCAGCCCCAGCATTTT. Protein: CASKFGRGPDNQPQHF.

The chain has TRBV19 and TRBJ2-1; TRBD2 matches at 11 bases. The CDR3 runs to 15 residues. The junction had 2 bases not matched to a gene; V was cut back by 0 bases and J by 7 bases. Germline V lookup: CDR1 LNHDA, CDR2 SQIVND (reference sequence). The CDR3 DNA follows: TGTGCCAGTAGTATAGATAGCGGGGGGGCAAATGAGCAGTTCTTC. Translated, it gives CASSIDSGGANEQFF. Full variable domain (rest looked up from reference TRBV19 and TRBJ2-1): DGGITQSPKYLFRKEGQNVTLSCEQNLNHDAMYWYRQDPGQGLRLIYYSQIVNDFQKGDIAEGYSVSREKKESFPLTVTSAQKNPTAFYLCASSIDSGGANEQFFGPGTRLTVL.

The chain uses TRBV19 and TRBJ2-2; D might be TRBD1 (6 bases). Germline loops: CDR1 LNHDA, CDR2 SQIVND (reference sequence). This CDR3 is built from 16 residues. Between the trimmed V and J ends, which lost 3 bases and 0 bases, there was a span of 11 bases. The CDR3 sequence is CASSMAGAANTGELFF. The CDR3 DNA sequence: TGTGCCAGTAGTATGGCAGGGGCCGCGAACACCGGGGAGCTGTTTTTT.

The chain couples TRBV5-6 to TRBJ1-3; D not resolved. Trimming pared 0 bases from V and 0 bases from J, leaving 7 bases between. The germline gives CDR1 SGHDT, CDR2 YYEEEE. The CDR3 runs 15 residues. For the CDR3, the DNA is TGTGCCAGCAGCTTGGTGGGCTACTCTGGAAACACCATATATTTT. This codes for CASSLVGYSGNTIYF.

The chain links TRBV3-1 (or the pseudogene TRBV3-2) to TRBJ1-1; no clear D gene. This CDR3 contains 12 residues. Trimming shortened V by 6 bases and J by 5 bases, and 10 bases separated the two germline ends. Germline V gene lookup returns CDR1 LGHDT and CDR2 YNNKEL (reference sequence). DNA for the CDR3: TGTGCCAGCAGTGGGCCGGGGACTGAAGCTTTCTTT. Protein product: CASSGPGTEAFF.

J is TRBJ2-7 and V is TRBV15, with 8 bases matching TRBD1. V lost 2 bases and J lost 4; bases outside the gene matches: 7. The CDR3 is made up of 15 amino acids. The germline V gene encodes CDR1 LNHNV and CDR2 YYDKDF (reference sequence). This CDR3 reads CATSRITGGIYEQYF. The CDR3 DNA reads TGTGCCACCAGCAGAATCACAGGGGGAATATACGAGCAGTACTTC.

The rearrangement joins TRBV28 to TRBJ2-7; possible D gene TRBD2, 6 bases. The CDR3 runs 14 residues. CDR1 and CDR2 (germline): MDHEN, SYDVKM. V was clipped by 6 bases and J by 6 bases, with 18 bases between them. CDR3 coding DNA: TGTGCCAGCAGAGGGACTTCGGTGGGCATCGAGCAGTACGTC. Protein sequence: CASRGTSVGIEQYV.

The V call is TRBV28, the J call TRBJ1-4; D is undetermined. Looked up from germline, CDR1 is MDHEN and CDR2 is SYDVKM. The CDR3 sequence is 17 residues long. Trimming took off 7 bases at V and 0 bases at J, with 18 bases between the two ends. Here the CDR3 DNA reads TGTGCCAGCACCTCCCTCGGAAACGGAGCAACTAATGAAAAACTGTTTTTT. Amino acids: CASTSLGNGATNEKLFF. Using reference TRBV28 and TRBJ1-4 for the parts outside the CDR3, the full variable domain is DVKVTQSSRYLVKRTGEKVFLECVQDMDHENMFWYRQDPGLGLRLIYFSYDVKMKEKGDIPEGYSVSREKKERFSLILESASTNQTSMYLCASTSLGNGATNEKLFFGSGTQLSVL.

The V and J genes are TRBV28 and TRBJ2-3, with D possibly matching TRBD2 (6 bases). Germline CDR1 MDHEN, CDR2 SYDVKM. The CDR3 consists of 12 residues. V was clipped by 3 bases and J by 10 bases, with 11 bases between them. This CDR3 is CASSFLREAQYF. The CDR3 DNA reads as TGTGCCAGCAGTTTCCTCAGGGAGGCGCAGTATTTT.

The chain combines TRBV14 with TRBJ2-5; D ambiguous. Between the trimmed V and J ends, which lost 0 bases and 4 bases, there was a span of 21 bases. Looked up from germline, CDR1 is SGHDN and CDR2 is FVKESK. This CDR3 comprises 18 residues. In DNA form, the CDR3 reads TGTGCCAGCAGCCAAGATCGAGTAGCCCTAACACTGGGAGAGACCCAGTACTTC. It is translated as CASSQDRVALTLGETQYF.

The chain is built from TRBV19 and TRBJ1-1; a weak D match, TRBD1 (5 bases). Trimming cost V 6 bases and J 0 bases, with 14 bases left between them. CDR1 and CDR2 (germline): LNHDA, SQIVND (reference sequence). The CDR3 is 15 amino acids. The CDR3 nucleotides are TGTGCCAGTAGAGACTTGACAGCGATGAACACTGAAGCTTTCTTT. Translation gives CASRDLTAMNTEAFF.

The chain carries TRBV18 and TRBJ1-5; 8 bases match TRBD1. V dropped 6 bases and J dropped 7; count of bases not matched to a gene: 5. From germline, CDR1 is KGHSH and CDR2 LQKENI. This CDR3 is 13 amino acids long. The CDR3 here is CASSTGGRQPQHF. The CDR3 DNA is TGTGCCAGCTCTACAGGGGGTAGGCAGCCCCAGCATTTT.

V gene TRBV5-4 combines with J gene TRBJ2-5; 7 nucleotides agree with TRBD2. This CDR3 has 13 residues. The germline V gene has CDR1 SGHNT and CDR2 YYREEE (reference sequence). Trimming removed 5 bases from V and 2 bases from J; junction bases left unmatched: 3. The CDR3 nucleotides are TGTGCCAGCAGAGGAGCGGGGCAAGAGACCCAGTACTTC. Translation: CASRGAGQETQYF.

The rearrangement joins TRBV5-5 to TRBJ2-7; 10 bases align to TRBD1. Germline V gene lookup returns CDR1 SGHKS and CDR2 YYEKEE (reference sequence). Trimming at V came to 3 bases and at J to 2 bases, leaving 14 bases not matched to a gene. The CDR3 consists of 18 residues. CDR3 amino acids: CASSSRQGQGDNPYEQYF. The CDR3 DNA sequence: TGTGCCAGCAGCTCGAGGCAAGGACAGGGGGACAATCCCTACGAGCAGTACTTC.